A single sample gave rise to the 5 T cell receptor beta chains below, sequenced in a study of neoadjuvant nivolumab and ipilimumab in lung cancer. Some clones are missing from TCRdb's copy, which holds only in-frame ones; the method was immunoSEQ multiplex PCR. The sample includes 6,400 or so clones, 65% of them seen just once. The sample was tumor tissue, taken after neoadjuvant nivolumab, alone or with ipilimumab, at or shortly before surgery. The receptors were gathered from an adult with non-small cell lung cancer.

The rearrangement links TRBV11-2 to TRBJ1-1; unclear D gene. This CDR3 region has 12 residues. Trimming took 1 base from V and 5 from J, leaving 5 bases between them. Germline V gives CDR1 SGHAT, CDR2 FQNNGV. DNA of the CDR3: TGTGCCAGCAGCTTAGTCGGTACTGAAGCTTTCTTT. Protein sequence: CASSLVGTEAFF.

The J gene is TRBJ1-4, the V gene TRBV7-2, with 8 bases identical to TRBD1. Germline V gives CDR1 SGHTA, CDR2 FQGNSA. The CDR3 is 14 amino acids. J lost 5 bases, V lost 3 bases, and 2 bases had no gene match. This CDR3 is CASSLDRDNEKLFF. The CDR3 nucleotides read TGTGCCAGCAGCTTGGACAGGGACAATGAAAAACTGTTTTTT.

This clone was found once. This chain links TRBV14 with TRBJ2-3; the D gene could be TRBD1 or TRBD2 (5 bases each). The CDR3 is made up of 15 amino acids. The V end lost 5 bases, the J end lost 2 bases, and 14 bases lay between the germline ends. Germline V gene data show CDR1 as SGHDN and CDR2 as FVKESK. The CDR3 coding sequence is TGTGCCAGCAGCTTCGGGGCGGGCCCCACAGATACGCAGTATTTT. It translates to CASSFGAGPTDTQYF.

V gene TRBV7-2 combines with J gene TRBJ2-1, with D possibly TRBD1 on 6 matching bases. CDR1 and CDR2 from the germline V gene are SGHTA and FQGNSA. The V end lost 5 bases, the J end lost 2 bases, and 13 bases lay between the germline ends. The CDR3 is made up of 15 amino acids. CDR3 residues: CASSLDDRPYNEQFF. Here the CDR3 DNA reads TGTGCCAGCAGCCTCGACGACAGGCCCTACAATGAGCAGTTCTTC.

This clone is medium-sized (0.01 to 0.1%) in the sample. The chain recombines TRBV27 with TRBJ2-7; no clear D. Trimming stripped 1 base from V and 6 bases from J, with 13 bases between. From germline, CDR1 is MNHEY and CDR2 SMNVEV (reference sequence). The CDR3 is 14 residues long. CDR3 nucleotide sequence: TGTGCCAGCAGTTTATTGGGCGTTCCACGCGAGCAGTACTTC. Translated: CASSLLGVPREQYF.